This T cell receptor (beta chain) was captured by sequencing in a study of blood T cell repertoires in COVID-19. The wider study: The United States, Italy and Spain provided the acute and convalescent COVID-19 samples.

Patients from Seattle were sampled longitudinally, starting during active infection. How the authors handled the data: Cell counts per sample came from amplifying reference gene primers. Here immunoSEQ multiplex PCR was the method, and the copy in TCRdb shows in-frame clones only, minus some. The V and J calls and the clone size are those of that table, but D and trimming were determined from the DNA. The repertoire consists of around 170,000 clones, with roughly four fifths occurring once and the leading ten covering under 10%. This receptor was obtained from a woman in her 70s with COVID-19, enrolled during active disease. Sequencing was carried out using peripheral blood.

In nucleotides, the CDR3 is TGTGCCAGCAGCATCATCCAGGGCTCCTACAATGAGCAGTTCTTC. This codes for CASSIIQGSYNEQFF. This chain joins TRBV7-7 and TRBJ2-1, with a possible D match to TRBD1 (5 bases). The CDR3 extends over 15 amino acids. V lost 5 bases and J lost 0, with 11 bases in between. Germline CDR1 is SSHAT and CDR2 is FNYEAQ (reference sequence).